This TCR beta chain was profiled in a study of control samples from healthy donors and cancer patients. The V segment lost 0 bases and the J segment 6 bases; nucleotides outside the gene matches: 4. The CDR3 has 14 residues. Per the germline V gene, CDR1 is MGHRA and CDR2 is YSYEKL. Using immunoSEQ multiplex PCR, the repertoire was profiled, and TCRdb retains in-frame clones only, with some absent. The data hold about 130,000 clones, with 80% to 95% observed a single time. The chain couples TRBV4-1 to TRBJ1-2; 7 nucleotides match TRBD1. Sequenced: blood. The TCR was taken from a woman aged 45 to 65 in good health. The DNA of the CDR3 is TGCGCCAGCAGCCAAGAGCCAGGGGGAAATGGCTACACCTTC. Translation: CASSQEPGGNGYTF.